Listed here is a single TCR beta chain. Its antigen is not identified. Any gene name here is a mouse gene name. Read data end 4 residues before the CDR3 end; the end is taken from the germline J gene. J lost 2 bases, V lost 0 bases, and 3 bases had no gene match. The CDR3 covers 17 residues. Germline CDR1 and CDR2: NSQYPW and LRSPGD (reference sequence). cDNA serving as the sequencing template came from extracted, reverse transcribed RNA. Only in-frame clones appear in the TCRdb table, and some are missing; sequencing was by immunoSEQ multiplex PCR. This repertoire holds over 100,000 clones, and none appear only once. The sample originates from a study of CD8+ T cells in alopecia areata. Study-wide context: Spontaneous alopecia affected the 6-12-month-old C3H/HeJ graft donors, whose skin was transplanted to roughly 6-11-week-old female C3H/HeJ mice.

Notes on the study in general: Scalp sample data also include resident alphabeta T cells from normal skin. Possibly as an HLA-related effect, TCR sharing across patients appeared less clear than in mice. In lesional scalp, particularly from alopecia totalis/universalis, clonality was higher than in normal scalp.

The genes are TRBV1 and TRBJ1-4; 10 bases fit TRBD1. The sequence was collected from a C3H/HeJ mouse with alopecia areata. Mouse strain MHC haplotype: H2-k. The sequencing sample was made of lesional skin. The CDR3 bases that were read are TGCACCTGCAGTGCAGAGCCGGGACAGGGGTCCAACGAA. Residues: CTCSAEPGQGSNE. The CDR3 in full is CTCSAEPGQGSNERLFF.